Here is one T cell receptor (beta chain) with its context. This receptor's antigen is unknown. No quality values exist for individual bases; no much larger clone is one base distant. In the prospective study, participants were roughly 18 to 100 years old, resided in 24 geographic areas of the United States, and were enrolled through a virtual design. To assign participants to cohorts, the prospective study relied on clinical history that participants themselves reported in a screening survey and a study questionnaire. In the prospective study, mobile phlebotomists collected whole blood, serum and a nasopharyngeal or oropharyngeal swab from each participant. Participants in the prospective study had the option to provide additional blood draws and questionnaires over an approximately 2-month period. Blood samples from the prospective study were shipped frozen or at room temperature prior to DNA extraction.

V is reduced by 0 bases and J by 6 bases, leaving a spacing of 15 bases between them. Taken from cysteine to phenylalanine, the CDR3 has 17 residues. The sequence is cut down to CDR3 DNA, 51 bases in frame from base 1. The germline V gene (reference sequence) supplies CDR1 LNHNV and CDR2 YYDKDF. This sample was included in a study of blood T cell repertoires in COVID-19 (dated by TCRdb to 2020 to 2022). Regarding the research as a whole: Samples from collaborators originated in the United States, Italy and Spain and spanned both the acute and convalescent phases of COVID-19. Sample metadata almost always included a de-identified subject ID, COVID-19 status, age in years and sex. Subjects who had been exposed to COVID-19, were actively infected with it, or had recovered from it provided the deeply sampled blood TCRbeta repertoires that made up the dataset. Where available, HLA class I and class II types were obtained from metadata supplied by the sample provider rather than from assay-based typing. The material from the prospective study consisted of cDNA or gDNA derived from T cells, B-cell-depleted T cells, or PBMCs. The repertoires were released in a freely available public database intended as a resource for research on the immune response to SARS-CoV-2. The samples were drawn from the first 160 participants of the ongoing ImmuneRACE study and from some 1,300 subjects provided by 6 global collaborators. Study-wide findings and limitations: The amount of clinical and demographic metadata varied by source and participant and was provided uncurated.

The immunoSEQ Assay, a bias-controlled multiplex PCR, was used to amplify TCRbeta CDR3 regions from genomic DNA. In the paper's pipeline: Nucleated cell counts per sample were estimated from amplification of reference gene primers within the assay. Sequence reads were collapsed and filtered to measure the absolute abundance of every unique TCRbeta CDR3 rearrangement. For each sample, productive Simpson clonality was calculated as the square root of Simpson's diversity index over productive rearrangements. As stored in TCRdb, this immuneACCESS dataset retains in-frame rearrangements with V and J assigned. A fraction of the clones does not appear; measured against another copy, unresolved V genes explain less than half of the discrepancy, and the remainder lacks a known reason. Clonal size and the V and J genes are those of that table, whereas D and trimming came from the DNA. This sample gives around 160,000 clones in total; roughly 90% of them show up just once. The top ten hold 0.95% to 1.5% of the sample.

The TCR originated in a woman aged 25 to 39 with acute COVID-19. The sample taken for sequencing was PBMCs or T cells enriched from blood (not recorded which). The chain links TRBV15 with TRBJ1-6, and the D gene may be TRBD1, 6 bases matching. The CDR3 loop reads CATSRDQIRTANSPLHF. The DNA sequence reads TGTGCCACCAGCAGAGATCAAATAAGGACAGCTAATTCACCCCTCCACTTT.